Listed below are T cell receptor beta chains from one sample, sequenced in a study of CD8 T cells in ankylosing spondylitis. A single record per CDR3 protein comes from TCRdb applying MiXCR to the 5' RACE reads. The sample consists of approximately 300,000 distinct CDR3 sequences, less than 25% of them appearing once. The sequencing sample was made of blood, either unsorted or a sorted T cell fraction (not recorded which). The source of these receptors is a female donor with ankylosing spondylitis or in good health (not recorded which). The CDR3 runs from the conserved cysteine through the conserved F or W. D genes are given only for firm matches. The size of a clone is reported for some rows only, either as once, few or many, or as a class for expanded clones.

d_call j_call clone_size v_call cdr3_nt cdr3_aa
- TRBJ2-1 many TRBV5-1 TGCGCCAGCAGACTGAACGGTGAGCAGTTCTTC CASRLNGEQFF
TRBD2 TRBJ2-2 - TRBV12-3/TRBV12-4 TGTGCCAGCAGGGGGGCCGGGAGGGCCGTCGGGGAGCTGTTTTTT CASRGAGRAVGELFF
- TRBJ1-1 - TRBV7-9 TGTGCCAGCAGCCTCGGGCAGGGAAAAGCTTTCTTT CASSLGQGKAFF
- TRBJ2-7 - TRBV5-1 TGCGCCAGCAGGTACGCCCAGGACTACGAGCAGTACTTC CASRYAQDYEQYF
- TRBJ1-1 - TRBV14 TGTGCCAGCAGCCAAGTGCCGTCCGCGGCTGCTTTCTTT CASSQVPSAAAFF
- TRBJ1-2 - TRBV20-1 TGCAGTGCTAGAGGTCCACCTGGGGCCTTCTATGGCTACACCTTC CSARGPPGAFYGYTF
TRBD1 TRBJ2-3 many TRBV29-1 TGCAGCGTGACAGGGAGTACAGATACGCAGTATTTT CSVTGSTDTQYF
- TRBJ1-1 few TRBV20-1 TGCAGTGCTCTCGGACGTTCTGAAGCTTTCTTT CSALGRSEAFF
TRBD2 TRBJ2-1 few TRBV19 TGTGCCAGTAGTCCCCCTAGCGGGAGATTCGGTGAGCAGTTCTTC CASSPPSGRFGEQFF
TRBD1 TRBJ1-4 - TRBV12-3/TRBV12-4 TGTGCCAGCAGCCCTCATGGGACAGGGGTTGGAAGTGAAAAACTGTTTTTT CASSPHGTGVGSEKLFF
- TRBJ2-7 many TRBV20-1 TGCAGTGCTAGAGCCCCAGCGGCATACGAGCAGTACTTC CSARAPAAYEQYF
TRBD1 TRBJ2-6 - TRBV7-3 TGTGCCAGCAGCCGACACAGGGGAACTGGGGCCAACGTCCTGACTTTC CASSRHRGTGANVLTF
- TRBJ2-5 few TRBV5-1 TGCGCCAGCAGCTTGGGGGACATCCAAGAGACCCAGTACTTC CASSLGDIQETQYF
TRBD1 TRBJ2-7 few TRBV29-1 TGCAGCGTTGGGGACAGGGGGTTCTACGAGCAGTACTTC CSVGDRGFYEQYF
TRBD2 TRBJ2-3 - TRBV18 TGTGCCAGCTCACGACTAGCGGACACAGATACGCAGTATTTT CASSRLADTDTQYF
- TRBJ2-5 few TRBV23-1 TGCGCCGGCCTAGTAGGACAAGAGACCCAGTACTTC CAGLVGQETQYF
TRBD2 TRBJ2-7 - TRBV20-1 TGCAGTGCTCGGAGAGGGCTAGCGGGATCCTACGAGCAGTACTTC CSARRGLAGSYEQYF
- TRBJ2-7 - TRBV6-2/TRBV6-3 TGTGCCAGCAGTTACGCTGGCGGCTCCTACGAGCAGTACTTC CASSYAGGSYEQYF
- TRBJ1-2 many TRBV20-1 TGCAGTGCTAGAGATCGGTTCTATGGCTACACCTTC CSARDRFYGYTF
- TRBJ2-1 few TRBV20-1 TGCAGTGCCCCCGGGGGAATTAATGAGCAGTTCTTC CSAPGGINEQFF
- TRBJ2-1 many TRBV12-3/TRBV12-4 TGTGCCAGCAGTTTAGGCCTCGGGGAGCAGTTCTTC CASSLGLGEQFF
TRBD2 TRBJ2-7 - TRBV7-2 TGTGCCAGCAGCATTAATAGCGGGAGCACCTCCTACGAGCAGTACTTC CASSINSGSTSYEQYF